This T cell receptor beta chain was observed in a study of CD8 T cells in ankylosing spondylitis. This clonotype showed up many times. Each CDR3 protein gets one entry after TCRdb re-called the 5' RACE reads with MiXCR. The sample lists fewer than 250,000 distinct CDR3 sequences; roughly 10% were seen once. Germline CDR1 is SNHLY and CDR2 is FYNNEI. V shed 8 bases, J shed 2 bases, and the junction held 3 bases outside the gene matches. This CDR3 comprises 13 residues. The clonotype comes from a male donor with ankylosing spondylitis or in good health (not recorded which). The genes are TRBV2 and TRBJ2-1, with 7 positions matching TRBD1. The sequenced sample consisted of blood, either unsorted or a sorted T cell fraction (not recorded which). DNA for the CDR3: TGTGCCAGCTCAGGGGGACCCTACAATGAGCAGTTCTTC. It codes for CASSGGPYNEQFF.